This section outlines one TCR beta chain sequence together with its context. Its antigen is unknown. The data are from a study of cytomegalovirus exposure and HLA in healthy donors. Study in general: Most donors, around 81% of around 400 genotyped, fell in the Caucasian-associated ancestry cluster.

Study outcomes and limitations: The authors later linked a missense DCLRE1C variant to TCR beta V- and J-gene trimming. CMV antigen specificity was confirmed in vitro for a few CMV-associated chains.

Vbeta (60) and Jbeta (13) primers were used in the PCR. How the authors handled the data: Unique TCR beta chains totaled some 80 million in a later count, with roughly 11 million of them shared. Method: immunoSEQ multiplex PCR; TCRdb's copy keeps in-frame clones and lacks some. The V and J calls and clone size are taken from that table; D and trimming were inferred from the DNA. This table holds over 150,000 clones, around 85% found once. The receptor was isolated from a man in his forties in good health and CMV-seronegative. The sample taken for sequencing was PBMCs.

In DNA, the CDR3 is TGTGCCATCCGAGTAGCAGGGGCCCATAACTATGGCTACACCTTC. Its protein is CAIRVAGAHNYGYTF. The V and J genes are TRBV10-3 and TRBJ1-2; TRBD1 might be the D (6 bases). The germline CDR1 and CDR2 sequences are ENHRY and SYGVKD. Trimming took 8 bases from V and 1 from J, leaving 17 bases between them. The CDR3 is made up of 15 amino acids.